These 15 T cell receptor beta chains were all obtained from the same sample, sequenced in a study of Ad26.COV2.S vaccination and SARS-CoV-2 variants. The table came from immunoSEQ multiplex PCR; TCRdb's copy has only in-frame clones and leaves some out. The sample consists of a few hundred thousand clones, more than 80% of them appearing once. Indicated treatment: 19 received Ad26.COV2.S at low or high dose, single or two shots; about 5 received placebo; per-sample allocation not given. Material that was analyzed had been drawn on day 63 after the first vaccine or placebo injection. Specimen: peripheral blood, collected in a trial of Ad26.COV2.S vaccine versus placebo. These receptors originate from a person aged 18-60 years who received the Ad26.COV2.S COVID-19 vaccine or a placebo.

CDR3 residues: CASSPDRGFYNEQFF. The CDR3 DNA follows: TGTGCCAGCAGCCCGGACAGGGGGTTCTACAATGAGCAGTTCTTC. The rearrangement uses TRBV7-9 and TRBJ2-1, with 10 positions matching TRBD1. With V trimmed by 5 bases and J by 3 bases, 4 bases remained unmatched. The germline V gene has CDR1 SEHNR and CDR2 FQNEAQ (reference sequence). This CDR3 is built from 15 residues.

This clone was detected once. This chain uses TRBV6-6 with TRBJ2-1; the D is unclear. The CDR3 is made up of 12 amino acids. CDR1 and CDR2 (germline): MNHNY, SVGAGI (reference sequence). Trimming left V 0 bases short and J 6 bases short, with 3 bases between. The chain's CDR3 is CASSYSRNEQFF. In DNA form, the CDR3 reads TGTGCCAGCAGTTACTCTCGCAATGAGCAGTTCTTC.

The rearrangement joins TRBV7-8 to TRBJ1-5, with D possibly TRBD1 on 5 matching bases. Trimming pared 5 bases from V and 0 bases from J, leaving 8 bases between. Germline assignment: CDR1 SGHVS and CDR2 FQNEAQ. This CDR3 has 14 amino acids. CDR3 sequence (DNA): TGTGCCAGCAGCCCGGGACCTAGCAATCAGCCCCAGCATTTT. Translation: CASSPGPSNQPQHF.

V gene TRBV4-3 combines with J gene TRBJ2-4; D perhaps matches TRBD1 (6 bases). Deletions cut 3 bases from V and 0 bases from J, with 27 bases between. The CDR3 covers 21 residues. Germline lookup yields CDR1 LGHNA and CDR2 YSLEER. CDR3 residues: CASSHPLKLQGLLLAKNIQYF. CDR3 DNA sequence: TGCGCCAGCAGCCACCCCCTTAAACTTCAGGGGTTACTGCTAGCCAAAAACATTCAGTACTTC.

This chain links TRBV2 with TRBJ1-6; perhaps TRBD1 as D (6 bases). Germline V lookup: CDR1 SNHLY, CDR2 FYNNEI. There are 13 residues in the CDR3. Between the trimmed V and J ends, which lost 6 bases and 15 bases, there was a span of 18 bases. DNA for the CDR3: TGTGCCAGCAGACGGGACACCCGCGGGGTCCTCCACTTT. This gives the protein CASRRDTRGVLHF. The variable domain in full, with the rest retrieved from reference TRBV2 and TRBJ1-6, is EPEVTQTPSHQVTQMGQEVILRCVPISNHLYFYWYRQILGQKVEFLVSFYNNEISEKSEIFDDQFSVERPDGSNFTLKIRSTKLEDSAMYFCASRRDTRGVLHFGNGTRLTVT.

The J gene is TRBJ2-3, the V gene TRBV14; 11 nucleotides line up with TRBD2. Germline CDR1 and CDR2: SGHDN and FVKESK. With 0 bases clipped from V and 6 bases from J, the junction kept 5 bases outside the gene matches. This CDR3 is 16 amino acids long. In DNA, the CDR3 is TGTGCCAGCAGCCAAGATATAGCTAGCGGGAGGGATACGCAGTATTTT. This sequence encodes CASSQDIASGRDTQYF.

On this clone itself: This CDR3 is also generated by other DNA sequences in the sample. This sequence joins TRBV6-2 or TRBV6-3 and TRBJ2-1; D might be TRBD1 or TRBD2, each matching 6 bases. The germline V gene has CDR1 MNHEY and CDR2 SVGEGT. Trimming took 5 bases from V and 8 from J, leaving 7 bases between them. The CDR3 has 11 residues. Written as DNA, the CDR3 is TGTGCCAGCAGTAGGGGGGATGAGCAGTTCTTC. It translates to CASSRGDEQFF.

The rearrangement uses TRBV6-5 and TRBJ1-2, with D possibly being TRBD1 (5 bases). The CDR3 runs to 14 residues. The V gene's germline CDR1 is MNHEY and CDR2 SVGAGI. Deletions cut 2 bases from V and 5 bases from J, with 12 bases between. The CDR3 loop is CASSYPGNLYGYTF. CDR3 DNA: TGTGCCAGCAGTTACCCAGGGAATCTATATGGCTACACCTTC.

J is TRBJ2-5 and V is TRBV19, with unresolved D. CDR1 LNHDA and CDR2 SQIVND come from the germline V gene (reference sequence). This CDR3 region has 15 residues. V gave up 5 bases and J gave up 1 base, with 14 bases separating them. The CDR3 sequence is CASSSAPALQETQYF. CDR3 DNA sequence: TGTGCCAGTAGTTCGGCCCCCGCGCTCCAAGAGACCCAGTACTTC. The full variable domain, completed using reference TRBV19 and TRBJ2-5, is DGGITQSPKYLFRKEGQNVTLSCEQNLNHDAMYWYRQDPGQGLRLIYYSQIVNDFQKGDIAEGYSVSREKKESFPLTVTSAQKNPTAFYLCASSSAPALQETQYFGPGTRLLVL.

V gene TRBV15 combines with J gene TRBJ2-4, with 10 positions matching TRBD2. The trim removed 0 bases at V and 9 bases at J, leaving 23 bases unmatched. CDR1 LNHNV and CDR2 YYDKDF come from the germline V gene (reference sequence). The CDR3 is 21 amino acids. Here the CDR3 reads CATSREPLKHLAGGIGGIQYF. The DNA of the CDR3 is TGTGCCACCAGCAGAGAACCCCTTAAACACTTAGCGGGAGGCATCGGCGGCATTCAGTACTTC.

J is TRBJ2-7 and V is TRBV7-6, with D uncertain. V was cut by 2 bases and J by 6 bases, with 5 bases left in between. CDR1 is SGHVS, CDR2 FNYEAQ, per germline. The CDR3 contains 11 residues. The CDR3 DNA sequence: TGTGCCAGCAGCTTAAATTCCGAGCAGTACTTC. It is translated as CASSLNSEQYF.

This clone was recorded once. The chain employs TRBV11-3 and TRBJ2-3; D is possibly TRBD1 (5 bases). Germline-derived CDR1 and CDR2 are SGHNT and YENEEA. With 0 bases removed from V and 0 bases from J, the gap between germline ends came to 7 bases. The CDR3 is 15 amino acids. The CDR3 nucleotides read TGTGCCAGCAGCTTAGACAGGGCTAGCACAGATACGCAGTATTTT. Residues: CASSLDRASTDTQYF.

V usage is TRBV7-8 and J usage is TRBJ2-1; perhaps D is TRBD1 or TRBD2 (5 bases each). Trimming shortened V by 0 bases and J by 2 bases, and 14 bases separated the two germline ends. Germline V gene sequence: CDR1 SGHVS, CDR2 FQNEAQ. CDR3 length equals 17 residues. CDR3 protein: CASSLAGGGETYNEQFF. The CDR3 nucleotides are TGTGCCAGCAGCTTAGCGGGTGGGGGAGAAACCTACAATGAGCAGTTCTTC.

This sequence joins TRBV11-2 and TRBJ1-5; D is possibly TRBD1 (5 bases). The CDR3 is 14 amino acids. Germline V CDR1 and CDR2: SGHAT, FQNNGV. The V and J ends lost 2 bases and 3 bases respectively, with 8 bases between them. CDR3 bases: TGTGCCAGCAGCTTATCAGGGACCAATCAGCCCCAGCATTTT. Protein sequence: CASSLSGTNQPQHF.

This rearrangement joins TRBV19 to TRBJ1-2; 7 positions agree with TRBD1. Germline V lookup: CDR1 LNHDA, CDR2 SQIVND (reference sequence). The CDR3 is made up of 16 amino acids. With V trimmed by 1 base and J by 2 bases, 7 bases remained unmatched. The CDR3 here is CASSIGGRGRNYGYTF. In nucleotides, the CDR3 is TGTGCCAGTAGTATAGGAGGAAGGGGGCGAAACTATGGCTACACCTTC.